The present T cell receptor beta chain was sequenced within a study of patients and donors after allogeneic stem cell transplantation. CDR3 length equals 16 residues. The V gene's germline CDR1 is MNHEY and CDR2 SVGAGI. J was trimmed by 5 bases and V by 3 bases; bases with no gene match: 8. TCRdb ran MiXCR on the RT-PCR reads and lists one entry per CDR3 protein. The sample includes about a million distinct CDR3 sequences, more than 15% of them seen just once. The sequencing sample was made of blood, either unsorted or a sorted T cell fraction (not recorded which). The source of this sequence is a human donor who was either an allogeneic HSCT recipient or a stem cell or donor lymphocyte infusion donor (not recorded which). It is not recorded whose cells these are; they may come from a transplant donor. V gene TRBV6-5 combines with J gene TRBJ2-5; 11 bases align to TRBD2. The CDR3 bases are TGTGCCAGCAGTTATGAACTAGCGGGAGCAGGTGAGACCCAGTACTTC. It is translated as CASSYELAGAGETQYF.